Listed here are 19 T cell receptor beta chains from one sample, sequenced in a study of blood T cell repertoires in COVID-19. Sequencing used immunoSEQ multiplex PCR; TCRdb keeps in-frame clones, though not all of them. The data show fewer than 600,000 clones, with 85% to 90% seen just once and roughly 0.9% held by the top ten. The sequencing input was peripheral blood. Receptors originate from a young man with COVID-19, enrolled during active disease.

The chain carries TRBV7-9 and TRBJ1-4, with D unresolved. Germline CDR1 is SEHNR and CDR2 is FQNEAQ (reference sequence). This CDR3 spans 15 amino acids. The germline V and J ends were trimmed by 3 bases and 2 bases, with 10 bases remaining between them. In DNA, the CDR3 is TGTGCCAGCAGCTTCGCATTTGGCACTAATGAAAAACTGTTTTTT. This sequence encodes CASSFAFGTNEKLFF.

This chain's CDR3 is CASSSGTGGINEQFF. In nucleotides, the CDR3 is TGCGCCAGCAGCTCGGGGACAGGCGGCATCAATGAGCAGTTCTTC. The genes are TRBV5-1 and TRBJ2-1, with TRBD1 identical over 8 bases. The CDR3 extends over 15 amino acids. The V gene end was trimmed by 3 bases and the J gene end by 6 bases; junction bases not matched to a gene: 8. Germline assignment: CDR1 SGHRS and CDR2 YFSETQ.

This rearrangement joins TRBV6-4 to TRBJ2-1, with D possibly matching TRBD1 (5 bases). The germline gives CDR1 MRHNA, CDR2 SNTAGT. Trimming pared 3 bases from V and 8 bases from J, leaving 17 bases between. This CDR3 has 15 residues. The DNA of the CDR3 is TGTGCCAGCAGTGATAGGGGTCACCCCCTCGATGAGCAGTTCTTC. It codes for CASSDRGHPLDEQFF.

The CDR3 loop reads CASSDGGAETDTQYF. The CDR3 coding sequence is TGCGCCTCCTCCGACGGGGGGGCCGAGACAGATACGCAGTATTTT. The chain couples TRBV5-1 to TRBJ2-3, with TRBD2 matching 8 bases. The CDR3 covers 15 residues. J was trimmed by 3 bases and V by 10 bases; bases with no gene match: 13. Germline CDR1 is SGHRS and CDR2 is YFSETQ.

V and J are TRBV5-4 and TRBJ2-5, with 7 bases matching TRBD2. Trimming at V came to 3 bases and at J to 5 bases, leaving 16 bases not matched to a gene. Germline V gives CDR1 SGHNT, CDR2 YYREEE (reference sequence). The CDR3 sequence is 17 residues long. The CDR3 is CASSWGGVTRGSETQYF. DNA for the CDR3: TGTGCCAGCAGCTGGGGAGGGGTCACGAGGGGATCGGAGACCCAGTACTTC.

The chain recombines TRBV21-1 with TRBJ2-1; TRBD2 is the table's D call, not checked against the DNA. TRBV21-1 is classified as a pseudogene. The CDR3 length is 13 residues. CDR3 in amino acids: CASSNRRENEQFF. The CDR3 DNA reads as TGTGCCAGCAGCAACAGGAGGGAGAATGAGCAGTTCTTC.

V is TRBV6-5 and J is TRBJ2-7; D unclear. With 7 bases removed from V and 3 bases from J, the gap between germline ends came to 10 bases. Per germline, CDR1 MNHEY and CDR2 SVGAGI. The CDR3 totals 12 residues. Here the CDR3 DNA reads TGTGCCAGCACCGAACACCACTACGAGCAGTACTTC. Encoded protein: CASTEHHYEQYF.

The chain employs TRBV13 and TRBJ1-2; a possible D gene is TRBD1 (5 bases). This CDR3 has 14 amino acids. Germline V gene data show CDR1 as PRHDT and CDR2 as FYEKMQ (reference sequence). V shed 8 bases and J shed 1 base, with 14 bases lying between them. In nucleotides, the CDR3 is TGTGCCAGCCGGGTGTCGGGGGGTAACTATGGCTACACCTTC. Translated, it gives CASRVSGGNYGYTF.

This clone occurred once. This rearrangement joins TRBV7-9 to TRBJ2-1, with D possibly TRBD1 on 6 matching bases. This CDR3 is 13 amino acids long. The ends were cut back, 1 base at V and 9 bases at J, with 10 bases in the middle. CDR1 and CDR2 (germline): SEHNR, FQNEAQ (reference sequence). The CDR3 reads CASSLDRVGEQFF. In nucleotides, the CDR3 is TGTGCCAGCAGCTTAGACAGGGTCGGTGAGCAGTTCTTC.

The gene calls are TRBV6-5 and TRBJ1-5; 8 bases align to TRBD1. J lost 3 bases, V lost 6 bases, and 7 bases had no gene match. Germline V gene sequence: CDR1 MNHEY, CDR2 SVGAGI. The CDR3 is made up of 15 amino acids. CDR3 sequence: CASRTDRASNQPQHF. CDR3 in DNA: TGTGCCAGCAGGACGGACAGGGCTTCCAATCAGCCCCAGCATTTT.

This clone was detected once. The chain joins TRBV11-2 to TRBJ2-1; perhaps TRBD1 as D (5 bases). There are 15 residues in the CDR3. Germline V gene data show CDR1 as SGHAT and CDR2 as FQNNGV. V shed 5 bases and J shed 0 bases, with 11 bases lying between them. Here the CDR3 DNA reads TGTGCCAGCAGCCGTACAGGATCCTCCTACAATGAGCAGTTCTTC. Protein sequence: CASSRTGSSYNEQFF.

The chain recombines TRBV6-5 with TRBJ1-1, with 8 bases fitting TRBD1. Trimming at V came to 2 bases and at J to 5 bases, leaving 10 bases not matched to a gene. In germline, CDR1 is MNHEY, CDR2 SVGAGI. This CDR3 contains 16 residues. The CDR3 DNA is TGTGCCAGCAGTTACGCCCTACAGGGGGTGGGGACTGAAGCTTTCTTT. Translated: CASSYALQGVGTEAFF.

The CDR3 nucleotides read TGCACCAGCAGCCAAGATAAGGTAGGACAAAATATTTCGTATTACGAGCAGTACTTC. It translates to CTSSQDKVGQNISYYEQYF. The gene calls are TRBV1 and TRBJ2-7; the table's D call, TRBD1, has no DNA check behind it. TRBV1 is an annotated pseudogene. This CDR3 comprises 19 residues.

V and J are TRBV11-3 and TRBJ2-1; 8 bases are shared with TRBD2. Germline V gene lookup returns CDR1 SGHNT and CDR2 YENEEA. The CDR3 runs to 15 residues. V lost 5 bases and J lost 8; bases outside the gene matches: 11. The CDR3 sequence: CASSKTGGVDHEQFF. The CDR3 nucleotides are TGTGCCAGCAGCAAAACGGGAGGGGTTGACCATGAGCAGTTCTTC.

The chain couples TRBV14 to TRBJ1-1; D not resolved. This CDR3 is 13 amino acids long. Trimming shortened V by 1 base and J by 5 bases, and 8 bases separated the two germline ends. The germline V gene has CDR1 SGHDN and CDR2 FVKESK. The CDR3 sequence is CASSQVGFTEAFF. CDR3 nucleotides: TGTGCCAGCAGCCAAGTCGGGTTTACTGAAGCTTTCTTT.

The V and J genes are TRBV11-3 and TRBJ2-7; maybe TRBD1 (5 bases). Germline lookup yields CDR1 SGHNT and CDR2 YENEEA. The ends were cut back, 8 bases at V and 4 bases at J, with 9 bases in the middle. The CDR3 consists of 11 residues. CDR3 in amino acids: CASGAHYEQYF. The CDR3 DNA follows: TGTGCCAGCGGGGCCCATTACGAGCAGTACTTC.

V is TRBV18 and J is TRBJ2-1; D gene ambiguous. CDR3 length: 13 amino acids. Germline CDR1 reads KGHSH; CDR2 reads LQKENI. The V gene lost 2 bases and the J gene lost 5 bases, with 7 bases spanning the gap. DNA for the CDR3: TGTGCCAGCTCACCAGTGGCCAACAATGAGCAGTTCTTC. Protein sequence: CASSPVANNEQFF.

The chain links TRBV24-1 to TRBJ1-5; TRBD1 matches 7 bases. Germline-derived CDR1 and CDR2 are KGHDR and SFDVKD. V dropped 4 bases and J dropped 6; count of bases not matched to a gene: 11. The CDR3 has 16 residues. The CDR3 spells CATSDSTQGVGQPQHF. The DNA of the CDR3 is TGTGCCACCAGTGACTCCACCCAGGGGGTAGGTCAGCCCCAGCATTTT.

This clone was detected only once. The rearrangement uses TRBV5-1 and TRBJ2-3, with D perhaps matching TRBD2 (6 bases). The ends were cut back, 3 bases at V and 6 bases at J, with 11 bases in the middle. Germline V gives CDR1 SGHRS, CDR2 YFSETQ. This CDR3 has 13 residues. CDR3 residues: CASSSTRGDTQYF. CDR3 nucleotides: TGCGCCAGCAGCTCCACCCGGGGGGATACGCAGTATTTT. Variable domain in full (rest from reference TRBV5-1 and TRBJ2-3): KAGVTQTPRYLIKTRGQQVTLSCSPISGHRSVSWYQQTPGQGLQFLFEYFSETQRNKGNFPGRFSGRQFSNSRSEMNVSTLELGDSALYLCASSSTRGDTQYFGPGTRLTVL.